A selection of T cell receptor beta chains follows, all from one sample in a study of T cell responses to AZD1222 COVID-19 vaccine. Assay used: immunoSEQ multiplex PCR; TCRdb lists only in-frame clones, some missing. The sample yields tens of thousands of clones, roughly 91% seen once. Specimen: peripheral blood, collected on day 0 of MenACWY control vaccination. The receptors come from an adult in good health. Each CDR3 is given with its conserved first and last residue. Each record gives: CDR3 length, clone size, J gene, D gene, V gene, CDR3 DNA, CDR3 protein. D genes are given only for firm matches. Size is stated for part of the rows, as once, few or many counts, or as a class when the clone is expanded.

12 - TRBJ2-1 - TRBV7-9 TGTGCCAGCAGCGGCCGGGCCAATGAGCAGTTCTTC CASSGRANEQFF
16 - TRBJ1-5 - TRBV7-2 TGTGCCAGCAGCCCTCTTCTGACAGTAAGCAATCAGCCCCAGCATTTT CASSPLLTVSNQPQHF
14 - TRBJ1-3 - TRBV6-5 TGTGCCAGCAGACCTGCCTTCTCTGGAAACACCATATATTTT CASRPAFSGNTIYF
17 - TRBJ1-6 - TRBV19 TGTGCCAGTAGTAACACGCCTCTTGGGTTCTATAATTCACCCCTCCACTTT CASSNTPLGFYNSPLHF
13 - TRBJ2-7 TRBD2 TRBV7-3 TGTGCCAGCAGCTTAGGCGGGGGCTACGAGCAGTACTTC CASSLGGGYEQYF
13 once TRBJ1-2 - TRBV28 TGTGCCAGCAGGGACTCAATAAACTATGGCCACACCTTC CASRDSINYGHTF
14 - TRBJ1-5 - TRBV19 TGTGCCAGTAGTATAATGGGGAGCAATCAGCCCCAGCATTTT CASSIMGSNQPQHF
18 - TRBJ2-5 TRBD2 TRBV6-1 TGTGCCAGCAGTGAAGTTGGTCTTGGCGGGGGGCTCCAAGAGACCCAGTACTTC CASSEVGLGGGLQETQYF
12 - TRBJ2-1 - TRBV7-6 TGTGCCAGCAGCTTAGGTGTCAATGAGCAGTTCTTC CASSLGVNEQFF
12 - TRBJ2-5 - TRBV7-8 TGTGCCAGCAGCTTAGAGCATGAGACCCAGTACTTC CASSLEHETQYF
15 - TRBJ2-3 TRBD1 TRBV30 TGTGCCTGGAGTGTACTGAGGGGGCCCACAGATACGCAGTATTTT CAWSVLRGPTDTQYF
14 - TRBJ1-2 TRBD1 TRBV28 TGTGCCAGCAGGCCGGACAGGGGGTGGGATGGCTACACCTTC CASRPDRGWDGYTF
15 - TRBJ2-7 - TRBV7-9 TGTGCCAGCAGCCGGTTACGGGGAGTTACCTACGAGCAGTACTTC CASSRLRGVTYEQYF
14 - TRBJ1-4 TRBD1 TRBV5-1 TGCGCCAGCAGCCTGGGACAGGGGGGCGAAAAACTGTTTTTT CASSLGQGGEKLFF
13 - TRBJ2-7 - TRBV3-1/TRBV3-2 TGTGCCAGCAGCCAAGTGAGGGGGAACGAGCAGTACTTC CASSQVRGNEQYF
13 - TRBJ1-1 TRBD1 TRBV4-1 TGCGCCAGCGGACAGGGGGGGGACACTGAAGCTTTCTTT CASGQGGDTEAFF
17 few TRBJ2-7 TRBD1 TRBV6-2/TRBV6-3 TGTGCCAGCAGTTATCCACAGGGGAGCCCTCTCTCCTACGAGCAGTACTTC CASSYPQGSPLSYEQYF
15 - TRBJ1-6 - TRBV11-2 TGTGCCAGCAGCTTAAGGAGCCCCGTAAATTCACCCCTCCACTTT CASSLRSPVNSPLHF
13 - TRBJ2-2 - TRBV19 TGTGCCAGTAGACAGGGGAACACCGGGGAGCTGTTTTTT CASRQGNTGELFF
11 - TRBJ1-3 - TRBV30 TGTGCCTGGGGGGTGGCGGACACCATATATTTT CAWGVADTIYF
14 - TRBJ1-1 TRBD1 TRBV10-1 TGCGCCAGCAGTGAGATACAGGGGGGCACTGAAGCTTTCTTT CASSEIQGGTEAFF
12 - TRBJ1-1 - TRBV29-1 TGCAGCGTTGAGGGGGGAGAGACTGAAGCTTTCTTT CSVEGGETEAFF
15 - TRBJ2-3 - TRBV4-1 TGCGCCAGCAGCCAAGTCTACGGCAGCACAGATACGCAGTATTTT CASSQVYGSTDTQYF
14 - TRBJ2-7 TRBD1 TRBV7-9 TGTGCCAGCAGCCAACAGGGGGCCGCCTACGAGCAGTACTTC CASSQQGAAYEQYF
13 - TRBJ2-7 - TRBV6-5 TGTGCCACCGTATCGGGCGGAGCCTACGAGCAGTACTTC CATVSGGAYEQYF
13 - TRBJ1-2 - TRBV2 TGTGCCAGCAACTCCCGGGGGGTAACAGGCTACACCTTC CASNSRGVTGYTF
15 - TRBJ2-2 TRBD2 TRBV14 TGTGCCAGCAGCCAAGTGAGCGGGGGGACCGGGGAGCTGTTTTTT CASSQVSGGTGELFF
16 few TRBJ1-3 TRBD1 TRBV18 TGTGCCAGCTCACCACGCCGGGACAGGGCTGGAAACACCATATATTTT CASSPRRDRAGNTIYF
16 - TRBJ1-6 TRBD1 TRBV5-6 TGTGCCAGCAGCCTAAACCCTACAGGGGTCAATTCACCCCTCCACTTT CASSLNPTGVNSPLHF
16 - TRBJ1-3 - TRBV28 TGTGCCAGCAGTCCCCCACAGGCCGCCTCTGGAAACACCATATATTTT CASSPPQAASGNTIYF
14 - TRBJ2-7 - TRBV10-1 TGCGCCAGCAGTGAATATCCACAGCTGTACGAGCAGTACTTC CASSEYPQLYEQYF
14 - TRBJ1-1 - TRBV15 TGTGCCACCAGCAGAGGGAGGACAGTCACTGAAGCTTTCTTT CATSRGRTVTEAFF
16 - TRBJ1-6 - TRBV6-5 TGTGCCAGCAGTTACAGGCCAAATATGAGGAATTCACCCCTCCACTTT CASSYRPNMRNSPLHF
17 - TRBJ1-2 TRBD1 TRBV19 TGTGCCAGTAGTACCGGGACAGGGTACTTTTTAGTCCATGGCTACACCTTC CASSTGTGYFLVHGYTF
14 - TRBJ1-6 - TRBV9 TGTGCCAGCGCGGGGTCAGGCGTTAATTCACCCCTCCACTTT CASAGSGVNSPLHF
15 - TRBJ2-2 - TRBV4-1 TGCGCCAGCAGCCATACCGGGACGAACACCGGGGAGCTGTTTTTT CASSHTGTNTGELFF
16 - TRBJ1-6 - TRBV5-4 TGTGCCAGCAGCCCCGGGGGCTACGGGTATAATTCACCCCTCCACTTT CASSPGGYGYNSPLHF
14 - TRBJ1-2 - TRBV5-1 TGCGCCAGCAGCTTCGGAGAGGGATACTATGGCTACACCTTC CASSFGEGYYGYTF
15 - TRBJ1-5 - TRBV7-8 TGTGCCAGCAGCCCCCCAGGCAGGACGGCTCAGCCCCAGCATTTT CASSPPGRTAQPQHF
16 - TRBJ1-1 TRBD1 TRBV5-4 TGTGCCAGCAGCTTCCCCGGGACAGTGATGAACACTGAAGCTTTCTTT CASSFPGTVMNTEAFF
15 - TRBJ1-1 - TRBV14 TGTGCCAGCAGCCACTCGGGACGGAGGAACACTGAAGCTTTCTTT CASSHSGRRNTEAFF